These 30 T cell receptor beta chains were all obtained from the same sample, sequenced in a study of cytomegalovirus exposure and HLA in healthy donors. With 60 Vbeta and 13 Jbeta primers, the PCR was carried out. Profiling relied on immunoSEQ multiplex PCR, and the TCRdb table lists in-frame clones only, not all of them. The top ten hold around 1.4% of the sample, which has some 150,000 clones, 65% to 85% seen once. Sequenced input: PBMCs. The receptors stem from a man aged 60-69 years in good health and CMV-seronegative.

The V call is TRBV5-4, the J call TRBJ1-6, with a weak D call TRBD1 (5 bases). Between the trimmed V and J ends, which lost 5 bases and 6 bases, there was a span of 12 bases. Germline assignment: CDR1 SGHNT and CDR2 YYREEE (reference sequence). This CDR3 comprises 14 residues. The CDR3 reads CASSLMDTNSPLHF. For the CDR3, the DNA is TGTGCCAGCAGTTTGATGGACACTAATTCACCCCTCCACTTT.

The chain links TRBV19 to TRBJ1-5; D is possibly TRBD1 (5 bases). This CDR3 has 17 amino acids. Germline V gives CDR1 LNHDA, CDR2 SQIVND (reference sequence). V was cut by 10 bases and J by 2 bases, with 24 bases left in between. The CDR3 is CATSPGEVFSGNQPQHF. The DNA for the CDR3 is TGTGCCACTTCCCCGGGGGAGGTATTCAGTGGCAATCAGCCCCAGCATTTT.

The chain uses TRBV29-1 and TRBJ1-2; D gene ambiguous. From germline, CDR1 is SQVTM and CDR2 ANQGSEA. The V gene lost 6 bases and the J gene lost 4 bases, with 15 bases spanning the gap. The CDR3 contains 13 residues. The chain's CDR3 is CSVGLVEGYGYTF. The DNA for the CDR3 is TGCAGCGTGGGGTTGGTGGAGGGCTATGGCTACACCTTC.

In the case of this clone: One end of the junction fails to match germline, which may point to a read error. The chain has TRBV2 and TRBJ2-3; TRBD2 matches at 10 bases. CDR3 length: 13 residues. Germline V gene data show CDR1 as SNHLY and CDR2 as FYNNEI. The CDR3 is CASLAGDTYTQYF. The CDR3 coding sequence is TGTGCCAGCCTAGCGGGGGACACATATACGCAGTATTTT.

CDR3 coding DNA: TGTGCCAGCAGCTCCCTCGGAGGGGGCAATCAGCCCCAGCATTTT. It yields the protein CASSSLGGGNQPQHF. This chain links TRBV7-9 with TRBJ1-5, with a tentative D call TRBD1 (5 bases). The CDR3 contains 15 residues. The V end was cut by 4 bases, the J end by 2 bases, with 12 bases between. Germline-derived CDR1 and CDR2 are SEHNR and FQNEAQ (reference sequence).

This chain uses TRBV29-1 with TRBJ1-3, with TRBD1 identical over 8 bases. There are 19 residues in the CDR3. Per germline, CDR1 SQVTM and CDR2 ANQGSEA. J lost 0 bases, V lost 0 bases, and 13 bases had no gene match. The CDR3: CSVEDGIGQGYLSGNTIYF. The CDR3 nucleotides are TGCAGCGTTGAAGATGGAATTGGACAGGGCTACCTCTCTGGAAACACCATATATTTT.

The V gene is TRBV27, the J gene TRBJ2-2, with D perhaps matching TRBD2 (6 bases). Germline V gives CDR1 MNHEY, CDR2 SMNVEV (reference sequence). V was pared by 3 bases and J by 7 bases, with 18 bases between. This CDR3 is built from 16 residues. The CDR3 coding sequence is TGTGCCAGCAGTTTCCCCCTAGCCATGGGACTCGGGGAGCTGTTTTTT. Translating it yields CASSFPLAMGLGELFF.

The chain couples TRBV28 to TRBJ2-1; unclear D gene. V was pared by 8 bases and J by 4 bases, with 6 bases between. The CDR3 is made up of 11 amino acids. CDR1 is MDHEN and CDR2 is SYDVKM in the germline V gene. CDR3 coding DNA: TGTGCCAGCTCGTATTACAATGAGCAGTTCTTC. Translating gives CASSYYNEQFF. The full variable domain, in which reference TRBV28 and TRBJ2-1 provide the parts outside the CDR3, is DVKVTQSSRYLVKRTGEKVFLECVQDMDHENMFWYRQDPGLGLRLIYFSYDVKMKEKGDIPEGYSVSREKKERFSLILESASTNQTSMYLCASSYYNEQFFGPGTRLTVL.

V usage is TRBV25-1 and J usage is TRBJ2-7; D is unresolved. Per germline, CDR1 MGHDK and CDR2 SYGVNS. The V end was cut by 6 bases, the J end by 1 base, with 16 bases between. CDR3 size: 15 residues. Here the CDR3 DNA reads TGTGCCAGCAGCTCCCCAAGCCTAAGATCCTACGAGCAGTACTTC. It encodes CASSSPSLRSYEQYF.

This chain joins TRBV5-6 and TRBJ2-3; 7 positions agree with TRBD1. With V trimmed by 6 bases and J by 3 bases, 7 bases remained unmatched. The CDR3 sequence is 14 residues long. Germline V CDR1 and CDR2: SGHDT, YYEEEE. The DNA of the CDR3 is TGTGCCAGCACTCTGGGACAGCCGACAGATACGCAGTATTTT. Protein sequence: CASTLGQPTDTQYF.

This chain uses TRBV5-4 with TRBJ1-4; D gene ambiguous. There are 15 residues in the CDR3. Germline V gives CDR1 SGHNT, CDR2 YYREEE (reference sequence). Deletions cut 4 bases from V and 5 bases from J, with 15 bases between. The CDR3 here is CASSPTSGKNEKLFF. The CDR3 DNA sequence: TGTGCCAGCAGCCCGACATCGGGGAAAAATGAAAAACTGTTTTTT.

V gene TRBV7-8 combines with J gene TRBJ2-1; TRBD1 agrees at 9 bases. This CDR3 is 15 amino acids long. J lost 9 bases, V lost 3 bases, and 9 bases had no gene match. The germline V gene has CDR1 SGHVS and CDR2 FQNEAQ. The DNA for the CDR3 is TGTGCCAGCAGCTTGACGGGACAGGGCATAGGTGAGCAGTTCTTC. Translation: CASSLTGQGIGEQFF. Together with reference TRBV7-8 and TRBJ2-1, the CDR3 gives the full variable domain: GAGVSQSPRYKVAKRGQDVALRCDPISGHVSLFWYQQALGQGPEFLTYFQNEAQLDKSGLPSDRFFAERPEGSVSTLKIQRTQQEDSAVYLCASSLTGQGIGEQFFGPGTRLTVL.

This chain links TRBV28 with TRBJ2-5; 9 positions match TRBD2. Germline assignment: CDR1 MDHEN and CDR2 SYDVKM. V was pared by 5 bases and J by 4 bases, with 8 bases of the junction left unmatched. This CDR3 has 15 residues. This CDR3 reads CASSGDSGGPETQYF. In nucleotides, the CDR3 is TGTGCCAGCAGTGGGGACAGCGGGGGGCCAGAGACCCAGTACTTC.

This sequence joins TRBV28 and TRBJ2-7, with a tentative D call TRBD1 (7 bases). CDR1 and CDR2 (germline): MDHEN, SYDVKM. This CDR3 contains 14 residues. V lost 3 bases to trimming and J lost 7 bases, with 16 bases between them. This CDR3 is CASSLEGATGEQYF. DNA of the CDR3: TGTGCCAGCAGTTTGGAGGGGGCTACGGGGGAGCAGTACTTC.

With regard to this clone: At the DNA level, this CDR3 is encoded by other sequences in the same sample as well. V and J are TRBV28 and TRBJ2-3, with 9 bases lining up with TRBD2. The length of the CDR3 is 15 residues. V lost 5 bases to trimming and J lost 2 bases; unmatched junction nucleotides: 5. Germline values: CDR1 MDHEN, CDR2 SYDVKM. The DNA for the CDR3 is TGTGCCAGCAGTCCGCCGGGACTAGCCACAGATACGCAGTATTTT. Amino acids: CASSPPGLATDTQYF.

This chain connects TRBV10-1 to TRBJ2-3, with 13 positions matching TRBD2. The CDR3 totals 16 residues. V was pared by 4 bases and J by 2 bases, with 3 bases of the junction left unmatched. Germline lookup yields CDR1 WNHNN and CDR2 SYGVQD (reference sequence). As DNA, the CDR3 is TGCGCCAGCAGTGGGGGACTAGCGGGGTTCACAGATACGCAGTATTTT. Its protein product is CASSGGLAGFTDTQYF.

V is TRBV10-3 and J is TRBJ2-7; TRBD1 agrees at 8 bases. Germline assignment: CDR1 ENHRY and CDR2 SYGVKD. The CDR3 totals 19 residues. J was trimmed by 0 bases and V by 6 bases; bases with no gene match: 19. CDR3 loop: CAIRAGTGAHFLTSYEQYF. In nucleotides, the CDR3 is TGTGCCATCAGGGCCGGGACAGGAGCACACTTTTTGACCTCCTACGAGCAGTACTTC.

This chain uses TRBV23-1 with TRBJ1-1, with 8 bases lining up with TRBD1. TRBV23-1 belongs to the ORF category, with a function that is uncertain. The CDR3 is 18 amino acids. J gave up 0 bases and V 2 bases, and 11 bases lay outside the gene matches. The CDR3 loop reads CASSQTAGGAVMNTEAFF. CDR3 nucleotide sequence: TGCGCCAGCAGTCAAACGGCAGGGGGCGCGGTAATGAACACTGAAGCTTTCTTT.

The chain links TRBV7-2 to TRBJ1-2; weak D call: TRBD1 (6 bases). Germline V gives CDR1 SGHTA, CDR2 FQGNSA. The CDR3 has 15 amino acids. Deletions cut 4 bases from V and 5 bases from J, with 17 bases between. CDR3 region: CASSSEKQGVYGYTF. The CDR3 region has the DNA TGTGCCAGCAGCTCGGAGAAACAGGGAGTATATGGCTACACCTTC.

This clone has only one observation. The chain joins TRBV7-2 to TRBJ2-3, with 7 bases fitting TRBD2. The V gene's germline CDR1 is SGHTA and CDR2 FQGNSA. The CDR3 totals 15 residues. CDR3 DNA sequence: TGTGCAGATCGGCCCGGGAGGACTAGCACAGATACGCAGTATTTT. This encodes CADRPGRTSTDTQYF.

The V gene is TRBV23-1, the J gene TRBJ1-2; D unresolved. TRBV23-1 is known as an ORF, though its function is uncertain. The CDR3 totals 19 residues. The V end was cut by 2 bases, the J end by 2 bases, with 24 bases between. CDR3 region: CASSQNPGLGITGNYGYTF. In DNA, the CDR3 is TGCGCCAGCAGTCAAAATCCGGGTTTGGGCATCACGGGGAACTATGGCTACACCTTC.

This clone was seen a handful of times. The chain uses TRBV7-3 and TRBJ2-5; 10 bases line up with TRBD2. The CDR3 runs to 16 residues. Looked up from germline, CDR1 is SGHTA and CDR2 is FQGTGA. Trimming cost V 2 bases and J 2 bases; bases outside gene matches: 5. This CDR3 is CASSLERGGEQETQYF. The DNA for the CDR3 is TGTGCCAGCAGCTTAGAGCGGGGGGGAGAACAAGAGACCCAGTACTTC.

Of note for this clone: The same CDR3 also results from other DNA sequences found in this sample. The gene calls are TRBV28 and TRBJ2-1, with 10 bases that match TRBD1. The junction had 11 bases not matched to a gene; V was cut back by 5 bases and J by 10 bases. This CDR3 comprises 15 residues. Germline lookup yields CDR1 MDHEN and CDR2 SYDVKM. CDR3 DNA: TGTGCCAGCAGTACCCGACAGGGGGCGTTCAACGAGCAGTTCTTC. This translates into CASSTRQGAFNEQFF.

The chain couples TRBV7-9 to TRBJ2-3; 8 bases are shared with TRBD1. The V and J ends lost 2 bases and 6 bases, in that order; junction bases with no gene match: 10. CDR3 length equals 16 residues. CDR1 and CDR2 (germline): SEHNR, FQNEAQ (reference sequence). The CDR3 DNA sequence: TGTGCCAGCAGCTTAAGGTCCCCAGGGGGCGAGGATACGCAGTATTTT. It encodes CASSLRSPGGEDTQYF.

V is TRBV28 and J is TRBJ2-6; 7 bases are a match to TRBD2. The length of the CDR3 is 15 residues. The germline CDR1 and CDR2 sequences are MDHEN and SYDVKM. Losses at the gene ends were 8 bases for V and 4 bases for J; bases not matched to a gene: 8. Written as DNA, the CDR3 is TGTGCCAGCTGGGGGGGGAGTGACGGGGCCAACGTCCTGACTTTC. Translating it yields CASWGGSDGANVLTF.

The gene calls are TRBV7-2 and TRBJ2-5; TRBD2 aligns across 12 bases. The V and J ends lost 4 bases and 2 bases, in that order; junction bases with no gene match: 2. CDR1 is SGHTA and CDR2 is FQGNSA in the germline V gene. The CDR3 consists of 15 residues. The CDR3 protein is CASSSGLAGQETQYF. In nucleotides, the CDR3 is TGTGCCAGCAGCTCAGGACTAGCGGGACAAGAGACCCAGTACTTC.

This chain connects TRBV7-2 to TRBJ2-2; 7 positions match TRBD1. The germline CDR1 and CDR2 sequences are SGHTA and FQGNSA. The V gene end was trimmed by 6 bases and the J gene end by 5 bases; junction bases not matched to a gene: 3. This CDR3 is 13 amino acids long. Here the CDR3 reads CASRTGRTGELFF. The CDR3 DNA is TGTGCCAGCAGGACAGGGAGAACCGGGGAGCTGTTTTTT.

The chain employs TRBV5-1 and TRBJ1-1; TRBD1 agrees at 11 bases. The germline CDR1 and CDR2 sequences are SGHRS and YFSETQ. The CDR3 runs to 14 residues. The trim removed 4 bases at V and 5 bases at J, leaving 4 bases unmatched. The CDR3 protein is CASSPGTGGTEAFF. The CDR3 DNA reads TGCGCCAGCAGCCCGGGGACAGGGGGAACTGAAGCTTTCTTT. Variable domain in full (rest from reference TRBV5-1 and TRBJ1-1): KAGVTQTPRYLIKTRGQQVTLSCSPISGHRSVSWYQQTPGQGLQFLFEYFSETQRNKGNFPGRFSGRQFSNSRSEMNVSTLELGDSALYLCASSPGTGGTEAFFGQGTRLTVV.

The chain's CDR3 is CASRLGCKPEQYF. In DNA, the CDR3 is TGTGCAAGTCGCTTAGGTTGTAAACCCGAGCAGTACTTC. This chain joins TRBV12-2 and TRBJ2-5; the D call in the table, TRBD2, was not verified against the DNA. The end of the DNA aligns better with TRBJ2-7, so the J call may be wrong. TRBV12-2 corresponds to a pseudogene. The CDR3 extends over 13 amino acids.

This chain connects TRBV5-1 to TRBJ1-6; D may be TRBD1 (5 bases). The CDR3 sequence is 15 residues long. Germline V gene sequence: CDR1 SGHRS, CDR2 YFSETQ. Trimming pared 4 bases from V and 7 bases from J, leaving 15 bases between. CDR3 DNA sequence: TGCGCCAGCAGCCTGAGCCAGGGCCGGAATTCACCCCTCCACTTT. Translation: CASSLSQGRNSPLHF.